A selection of T cell receptor beta chains follows, all from one sample in a study of T cell responses to AZD1222 COVID-19 vaccine. Here immunoSEQ multiplex PCR was the method, and the copy in TCRdb shows in-frame clones only, minus some. The sample has about 86,000 clones, around nine tenths seen once. The sample here was peripheral blood, taken 28 days after the second AZD1222 dose. The receptors were sampled from an adult who received the AZD1222 COVID-19 vaccine. CDR3s include the opening cysteine and the closing phenylalanine or tryptophan. Fields, in order: clone size, J gene, D gene, V gene, CDR3 DNA, CDR3 protein. A D gene is named only where the DNA matches it firmly. Clone size is shown for a subset of rows, as once, few, many or a class of expanded clone.

clone size: NA
J gene: TRBJ1-1
D gene: NA
V gene: TRBV7-3
CDR3 DNA: TGTGCCAGCAGCTTAGACGGCGGGGGCACTGAAGCTTTCTTT
CDR3 protein: CASSLDGGGTEAFF

clone size: NA
J gene: TRBJ2-2
D gene: NA
V gene: TRBV19
CDR3 DNA: TGTGCCAGTAGTACCCTGGGGGAGCTGTTTTTT
CDR3 protein: CASSTLGELFF

clone size: NA
J gene: TRBJ2-5
D gene: TRBD2
V gene: TRBV18
CDR3 DNA: TGTGCCAGCTCACCGACGACTAGCGGGGCTTACCAAGAGACCCAGTACTTC
CDR3 protein: CASSPTTSGAYQETQYF

clone size: NA
J gene: TRBJ1-3
D gene: NA
V gene: TRBV5-1
CDR3 DNA: TGCGCCAGCAGTCCACAGGGTTCTGGAAACACCATATATTTT
CDR3 protein: CASSPQGSGNTIYF

clone size: NA
J gene: TRBJ1-6
D gene: NA
V gene: TRBV6-6
CDR3 DNA: TGTGCCAGCATTCGGGACGGGGAAAGCTCCTATAATTCACCCCTCCACTTT
CDR3 protein: CASIRDGESSYNSPLHF

clone size: NA
J gene: TRBJ1-6
D gene: NA
V gene: TRBV2
CDR3 DNA: TGTGCCAGCAGCACCGACGGGGCATCCCTCCACTTT
CDR3 protein: CASSTDGASLHF

clone size: NA
J gene: TRBJ2-7
D gene: TRBD1
V gene: TRBV6-2/TRBV6-3
CDR3 DNA: TGTGCCAGCAGTTGGGGACAGGGGCCCTACGAGCAGTACTTC
CDR3 protein: CASSWGQGPYEQYF

clone size: NA
J gene: TRBJ2-2
D gene: NA
V gene: TRBV4-1
CDR3 DNA: TGCGCCAGCAGCCACGGGTATGGCGGGGAGCTGTTTTTT
CDR3 protein: CASSHGYGGELFF

clone size: NA
J gene: TRBJ1-1
D gene: NA
V gene: TRBV19
CDR3 DNA: TGTGCCAGTAGTATCCAGGGTAGGGGAAACACTGAAGCTTTCTTT
CDR3 protein: CASSIQGRGNTEAFF

clone size: NA
J gene: TRBJ1-2
D gene: TRBD1
V gene: TRBV29-1
CDR3 DNA: TGCAGCGTTGAAGATTTTAAGGCAGGGGGCCACGGCTACACCTTC
CDR3 protein: CSVEDFKAGGHGYTF

clone size: NA
J gene: TRBJ1-2
D gene: TRBD1
V gene: TRBV3-1/TRBV3-2
CDR3 DNA: TGTGCCAGCAGCCAAGAAGGGGACAGGGCCCACACCTTC
CDR3 protein: CASSQEGDRAHTF

clone size: NA
J gene: TRBJ2-1
D gene: NA
V gene: TRBV28
CDR3 DNA: TGTGCCAGCAGTCACTTGGGTAGTGGGGGGCCATCCTACAATGAGCAGTTCTTC
CDR3 protein: CASSHLGSGGPSYNEQFF

clone size: NA
J gene: TRBJ1-1
D gene: TRBD1
V gene: TRBV5-1
CDR3 DNA: TGCGCCAGCAGCCCGACAGGGGCCGGCACTGAAGCTTTCTTT
CDR3 protein: CASSPTGAGTEAFF

clone size: once
J gene: TRBJ1-2
D gene: NA
V gene: TRBV19
CDR3 DNA: TGTGCCAGTAGTATAGCTCCGGCGAACTATGGCTACACCTTC
CDR3 protein: CASSIAPANYGYTF

clone size: NA
J gene: TRBJ2-2
D gene: TRBD1
V gene: TRBV5-1
CDR3 DNA: TGCGCCAGCAGCTTGGGGACAGGGAGGTCCACCGGGGAGCTGTTTTTT
CDR3 protein: CASSLGTGRSTGELFF

clone size: NA
J gene: TRBJ2-4
D gene: TRBD2
V gene: TRBV3-1/TRBV3-2
CDR3 DNA: TGTGCCAGCAGCCAGGGGGGGATCCTAGCCAAAAACATTCAGTACTTC
CDR3 protein: CASSQGGILAKNIQYF

clone size: NA
J gene: TRBJ1-5
D gene: TRBD1
V gene: TRBV6-5
CDR3 DNA: TGTGCCAGCAGGGTCGACAGGGATCAGCCCCAGCATTTT
CDR3 protein: CASRVDRDQPQHF

clone size: once
J gene: TRBJ2-2
D gene: NA
V gene: TRBV6-2/TRBV6-3
CDR3 DNA: TGTGCCAGCAGTTACTCGGCAACCGGGGAGCTGTTTTTT
CDR3 protein: CASSYSATGELFF

clone size: NA
J gene: TRBJ2-3
D gene: TRBD2
V gene: TRBV9
CDR3 DNA: TGTGCCAGCAGCGTACCGCTAGCGGAAAGCACAGATACGCAGTATTTT
CDR3 protein: CASSVPLAESTDTQYF

clone size: NA
J gene: TRBJ2-7
D gene: NA
V gene: TRBV11-1
CDR3 DNA: TGTGCCAGCAGCTTAAGGTTAGCCACCGAGCAGTACTTC
CDR3 protein: CASSLRLATEQYF

clone size: NA
J gene: TRBJ2-3
D gene: TRBD1
V gene: TRBV6-5
CDR3 DNA: TGTGCCAGCAGAGCGGGACAGGGCCCAGATACGCAGTATTTT
CDR3 protein: CASRAGQGPDTQYF

clone size: NA
J gene: TRBJ2-7
D gene: TRBD1
V gene: TRBV7-2
CDR3 DNA: TGTGCCAGCAGCTCCCGGCTTACAGGGGGCGAGCAGTACTTC
CDR3 protein: CASSSRLTGGEQYF

clone size: NA
J gene: TRBJ2-1
D gene: TRBD2
V gene: TRBV27
CDR3 DNA: TGTGCCAGCAGTCGGGGACTAGGGACCTACAATGAGCAGTTCTTC
CDR3 protein: CASSRGLGTYNEQFF

clone size: NA
J gene: TRBJ2-7
D gene: NA
V gene: TRBV12-3/TRBV12-4
CDR3 DNA: TGTGCCTGCACTGGGGGCTACGAGCAGTACTTC
CDR3 protein: CACTGGYEQYF

clone size: NA
J gene: TRBJ1-4
D gene: TRBD1
V gene: TRBV5-1
CDR3 DNA: TGCGCCAGCAGCGGACCGACAGGGGGCACTGAAAAACTGTTTTTT
CDR3 protein: CASSGPTGGTEKLFF

clone size: once
J gene: TRBJ2-7
D gene: NA
V gene: TRBV3-1/TRBV3-2
CDR3 DNA: TGTGCCAGCAGCCAAGGTCTGGGCAGAGAATACGAGCAGTACTTC
CDR3 protein: CASSQGLGREYEQYF

clone size: NA
J gene: TRBJ1-1
D gene: NA
V gene: TRBV5-1
CDR3 DNA: TGCGCCAGCAGCTATTGGAAGGTTCCCCAGGGAGTTAAAACTGAAGCTTTCTTT
CDR3 protein: CASSYWKVPQGVKTEAFF

clone size: NA
J gene: TRBJ2-2
D gene: NA
V gene: TRBV19
CDR3 DNA: TGTGCCAGTAGTATAGGCGCAGGACGCCCGGAGAACACCGGGGAGCTGTTTTTT
CDR3 protein: CASSIGAGRPENTGELFF

clone size: NA
J gene: TRBJ2-3
D gene: NA
V gene: TRBV3-1/TRBV3-2
CDR3 DNA: TGTGCCAGCAGCCAAGGTCCCAGCCCCACAGATACGCAGTATTTT
CDR3 protein: CASSQGPSPTDTQYF

clone size: NA
J gene: TRBJ2-5
D gene: TRBD1
V gene: TRBV24-1
CDR3 DNA: TGTGCCACCAGTGATTCCACAGGGGGCGCATCCGGGACCCAGTACTTC
CDR3 protein: CATSDSTGGASGTQYF

clone size: NA
J gene: TRBJ2-1
D gene: NA
V gene: TRBV6-2/TRBV6-3
CDR3 DNA: TGTGCCAGCAGTTCGGACACTTACAATGAGCAGTTCTTC
CDR3 protein: CASSSDTYNEQFF

clone size: NA
J gene: TRBJ2-1
D gene: NA
V gene: TRBV19
CDR3 DNA: TGTGCCAGTAGTATAGGGGGGAAGGCGAGGTACAATGAGCAGTTCTTC
CDR3 protein: CASSIGGKARYNEQFF

clone size: once
J gene: TRBJ2-3
D gene: TRBD2
V gene: TRBV27
CDR3 DNA: TGTGCCAGCAGTCAACAAACTAGCGGGGCGACAGATACGCAGTATTTT
CDR3 protein: CASSQQTSGATDTQYF

clone size: NA
J gene: TRBJ1-2
D gene: TRBD1
V gene: TRBV3-1/TRBV3-2
CDR3 DNA: TGTGCCAGCAGCCAAGATGGGACAGGGCCGGGCTACACCTTC
CDR3 protein: CASSQDGTGPGYTF

clone size: once
J gene: TRBJ1-4
D gene: TRBD1
V gene: TRBV6-5
CDR3 DNA: TGTGCCAGCAGTTACAAGGACAGGGCTTTTGGAAAACTGTTTTTT
CDR3 protein: CASSYKDRAFGKLFF

clone size: NA
J gene: TRBJ2-1
D gene: NA
V gene: TRBV28
CDR3 DNA: TGTGCCAGCAGTTTTTCCCTAAGAGGGTACAATGAGCAGTTCTTC
CDR3 protein: CASSFSLRGYNEQFF

clone size: once
J gene: TRBJ1-6
D gene: NA
V gene: TRBV9
CDR3 DNA: TGTGCCAGCAGCGCGCGGTTTGATTCACCCCTCCACTTT
CDR3 protein: CASSARFDSPLHF

clone size: once
J gene: TRBJ2-7
D gene: NA
V gene: TRBV9
CDR3 DNA: TGTGCCAGCAGCGTGGGGCAGCGTTTCTCCTACGAGCAGTACTTC
CDR3 protein: CASSVGQRFSYEQYF

clone size: NA
J gene: TRBJ2-7
D gene: NA
V gene: TRBV5-4
CDR3 DNA: TGTGCCAGCAGCTTAGGTAACAGGGTCCCGAGCGAGCAGTACTTC
CDR3 protein: CASSLGNRVPSEQYF

clone size: once
J gene: TRBJ2-5
D gene: NA
V gene: TRBV19
CDR3 DNA: TGTGCCAGTAGTATGACACGGACTACCCAAGAGACCCAGTACTTC
CDR3 protein: CASSMTRTTQETQYF

clone size: NA
J gene: TRBJ2-6
D gene: TRBD2
V gene: TRBV4-3
CDR3 DNA: TGCGCCAGCAGCCCCGGACTAGCGGGGGTTTTCTCTGGGGCCAACGTCCTGACTTTC
CDR3 protein: CASSPGLAGVFSGANVLTF

clone size: NA
J gene: TRBJ2-3
D gene: TRBD2
V gene: TRBV16
CDR3 DNA: TGTGCCAGCAGCCAATCAGGGGCTAGCGGGGAGACAGATACGCAGTATTTT
CDR3 protein: CASSQSGASGETDTQYF

clone size: NA
J gene: TRBJ1-2
D gene: TRBD1
V gene: TRBV2
CDR3 DNA: TGTGCCAGCAGGCAGGAACAGGGGGCCGCTGGCTACACCTTC
CDR3 protein: CASRQEQGAAGYTF

clone size: NA
J gene: TRBJ2-4
D gene: NA
V gene: TRBV7-9
CDR3 DNA: TGTGCCAGCAGCTCGGACGTGAAAAACATTCAGTACTTC
CDR3 protein: CASSSDVKNIQYF

clone size: NA
J gene: TRBJ1-1
D gene: NA
V gene: TRBV12-3/TRBV12-4
CDR3 DNA: TGTGCCAGCAGTTGGATCGTGGCTGAAGCTTTCTTT
CDR3 protein: CASSWIVAEAFF

clone size: NA
J gene: TRBJ2-3
D gene: NA
V gene: TRBV5-1
CDR3 DNA: TGCGCCAGCAGCTTGGTCCCAGACACAGATACGCAGTATTTT
CDR3 protein: CASSLVPDTDTQYF

clone size: NA
J gene: TRBJ1-1
D gene: NA
V gene: TRBV30
CDR3 DNA: TGTGCCTGGAGTCCCGGGAACACTGAAGCTTTCTTT
CDR3 protein: CAWSPGNTEAFF

clone size: NA
J gene: TRBJ2-5
D gene: TRBD2
V gene: TRBV4-3
CDR3 DNA: TGCGCCAGCAGCCTTTACCGGGCGGGGGGCTCAGAGACCCAGTACTTC
CDR3 protein: CASSLYRAGGSETQYF

clone size: few
J gene: TRBJ1-4
D gene: NA
V gene: TRBV3-1/TRBV3-2
CDR3 DNA: TGTGCCAGCAGCCACCCAAGGAGGGCTGAAAAACTGTTTTTT
CDR3 protein: CASSHPRRAEKLFF

clone size: NA
J gene: TRBJ2-3
D gene: NA
V gene: TRBV7-6
CDR3 DNA: TGTGCCAGCAGCCTAGACCTTTACACAGATACGCAGTATTTT
CDR3 protein: CASSLDLYTDTQYF

clone size: few
J gene: TRBJ2-1
D gene: TRBD1
V gene: TRBV29-1
CDR3 DNA: TGCAGCGTTGAAGAAGGAACAGGGGGAGCGGATGAGCAGTTCTTC
CDR3 protein: CSVEEGTGGADEQFF

clone size: NA
J gene: TRBJ1-1
D gene: NA
V gene: TRBV4-1
CDR3 DNA: TGCGCCAGCAGCGCCCGGACAGTGGATGAAGCTTTCTTT
CDR3 protein: CASSARTVDEAFF

clone size: NA
J gene: TRBJ2-2
D gene: TRBD2
V gene: TRBV6-5
CDR3 DNA: TGTGCCAGCAGGACGGCGGGGGGTCCGGGGGAGCTGTTTTTT
CDR3 protein: CASRTAGGPGELFF

clone size: NA
J gene: TRBJ2-1
D gene: NA
V gene: TRBV6-5
CDR3 DNA: TGTGCCAGCAGTCCACAGGGGGGGAATGAGCAGTTCTTC
CDR3 protein: CASSPQGGNEQFF

clone size: once
J gene: TRBJ2-7
D gene: NA
V gene: TRBV28
CDR3 DNA: TGTGCCACCTTGCGGCTAGCTACGATCTACGAGCAGTACTTC
CDR3 protein: CATLRLATIYEQYF

clone size: NA
J gene: TRBJ2-2
D gene: TRBD2
V gene: TRBV5-5
CDR3 DNA: TGTGCCAGCACCCCCCGAGGACTAGCGGGCCTCGGTACTACCGGGGAGCTGTTTTTT
CDR3 protein: CASTPRGLAGLGTTGELFF

clone size: NA
J gene: TRBJ2-3
D gene: TRBD2
V gene: TRBV5-6
CDR3 DNA: TGTGCCAGCAGCTTAGCCAGCGGGGGGGAAACAGATACGCAGTATTTT
CDR3 protein: CASSLASGGETDTQYF